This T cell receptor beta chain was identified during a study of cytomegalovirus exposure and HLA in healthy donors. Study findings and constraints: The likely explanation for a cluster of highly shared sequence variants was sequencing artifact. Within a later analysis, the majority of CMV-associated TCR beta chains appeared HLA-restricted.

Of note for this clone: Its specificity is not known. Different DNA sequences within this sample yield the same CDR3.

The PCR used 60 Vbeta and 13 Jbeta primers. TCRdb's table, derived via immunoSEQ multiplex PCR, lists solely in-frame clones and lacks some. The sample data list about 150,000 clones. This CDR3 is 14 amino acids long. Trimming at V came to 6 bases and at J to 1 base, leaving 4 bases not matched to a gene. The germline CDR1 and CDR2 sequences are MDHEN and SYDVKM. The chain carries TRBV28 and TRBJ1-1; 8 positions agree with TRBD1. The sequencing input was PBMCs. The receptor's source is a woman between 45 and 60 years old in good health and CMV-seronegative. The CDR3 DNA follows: TGTGCCAGCAGGTACAGGGGGTCGAACACTGAAGCTTTCTTT. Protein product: CASRYRGSNTEAFF.